This record concerns one T cell receptor (beta chain) sequence. Antigen specificity is unknown. Repertoires were generated with immunoSEQ multiplex PCR, while TCRdb's copy carries only in-frame clones and drops some. The sample lists about 670,000 clones, 72% occurring once. The CDR3 consists of 14 residues. Germline V lookup: CDR1 SQVTM, CDR2 ANQGSEA. The ends were cut back, 7 bases at V and 2 bases at J, with 15 bases in the middle. The source of the sample is a study of shared clonotypes between healthy human individuals. Study context: Each donor had three CD4 naive, three CD4 memory, two CD8 naive and one CD8 memory plate.

Study outcomes and limitations: Sampling was confined to blood; repertoires within tissues likely differ.

The sequence was obtained from a woman in her twenties or thirties in good health. Sequencing was performed on memory CD4+ T cells sorted from blood. Subset indicated: CD45RA-negative fraction. V and J are TRBV29-1 and TRBJ1-3; TRBD1 is a possible D gene (6 bases). The CDR3 loop reads CSDLTGIPGNTIYF. The DNA for the CDR3 is TGCAGCGACCTTACAGGGATCCCTGGAAACACCATATATTTT.